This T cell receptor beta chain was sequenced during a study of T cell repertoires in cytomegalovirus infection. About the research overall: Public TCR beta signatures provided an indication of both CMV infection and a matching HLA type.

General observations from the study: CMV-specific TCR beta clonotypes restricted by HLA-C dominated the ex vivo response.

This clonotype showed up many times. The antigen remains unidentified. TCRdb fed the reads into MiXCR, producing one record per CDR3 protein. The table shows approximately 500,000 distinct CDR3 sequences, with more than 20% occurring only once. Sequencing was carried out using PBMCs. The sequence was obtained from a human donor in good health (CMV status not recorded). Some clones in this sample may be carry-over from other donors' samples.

CDR3 DNA: TGTGCCAGCAGCTTAAATGGGCCCAAGGGCTATGGCTACACCTTC. This gives the protein CASSLNGPKGYGYTF. The chain carries TRBV7-2 and TRBJ1-2, with D hard to call. The germline gives CDR1 SGHTA, CDR2 FQGNSA. The CDR3 runs 15 residues. V gave up 2 bases and J gave up 4 bases, with 14 bases separating them.